This T cell receptor gamma chain appears in the sequencing data of a study of γδ T cells in repeated Plasmodium falciparum infection (dated by TCRdb to the early 2020s). Regarding the complete study: The natural-infection arm enrolled Malian children exposed to intense seasonal malaria transmission and compared the Malian children with Australian children matched for age and gender. Four or five malaria-naive U.S. adults underwent four controlled human malaria infections by bites from P. falciparum NF54-infected Anopheles stephensi mosquitoes over approximately 640 days. Samples from controlled-infection subjects were taken at baseline, just before selected infections, and 21 days after each infection. Malian gammadelta TCR repertoires were analysed cross-sectionally during no-transmission periods and were analysed longitudinally across acute febrile malaria episodes. In the study, the shaping of the human gammadelta T cell repertoire by repeated Plasmodium falciparum infection was examined using natural infection in Mali and controlled human malaria infection. Broad study findings and their caveats: Vdelta2-negative gammadelta TCR repertoires from Malian children appeared more clonally expanded, less diverse and less shared than those of Australian children. A highly stable polyclonal repertoire over time and infection, with many inter-individual overlapping TCRgamma sequences, was shown by Vgamma9/Vdelta2+ TCR repertoires. Analysis of inter-individual variability in gammadelta T cell responses was limited by the small size of the controlled-infection cohort. Generalizability was limited because the Malian cohort came from a small rural village made up predominantly of one ethnic group. Repeated controlled infections appeared to drive waves of new clonotype selection in Vdelta2-negative, largely Vdelta1+, gammadelta TCR repertoires.

The CDR3 measures 13 amino acids from cysteine to phenylalanine. Of all the DNA, just the CDR3 is kept, 39 bases in frame from base 1. The germline V gene gives CDR1 as EGSTGY and CDR2 as YDSYTSSV. Here V drops 5 bases and J drops 6 bases, and the junction holds 10 bases not matched to any gene. In regard to this clone: The specificity of this receptor is unknown. A much larger clone lies a single base off, so this may be a read error.

The protocol used for the library was multiplex PCR. Data came from an Illumina MiSeq. From each sorted gammadelta T cell sample, both TCR gamma (TRG) and TCR delta (TRD) chains were sequenced. From the authors' description of their analysis: The repertoire analyses used clonotype tree plots, the accumulated frequency of the top 20 clonotypes, and diversity index (DI) and D75 metrics. TCRdb called clones anew from the public reads via CATT; matching DNA rows were later pooled. For this entry, the V and J calls and clone size follow TCRdb and not the study's own pipeline. The sample table holds tens of thousands of gamma-chain clones, of which 1.4% were seen once. The ten largest clones add up to roughly a fifth of the sample. Vgamma9/Vdelta2+ and Vdelta2-negative gammadelta T cell populations were flow-sorted from peripheral blood mononuclear cells for bulk TCR repertoire analysis.

The sequence came from a pool of human donors (malaria-infected and uninfected, not separated). The chain employs TRGV4 and TRGJ1 or TRGJ2. Matching the DNA to germline supplied the J gene, which TCRdb does not give. The sequenced sample was gamma-delta T cells from blood. The encoded CDR3 is CATWAPDCYKKLF. The DNA sequence reads TGTGCCACCTGGGCCCCTGACTGTTATAAGAAACTCTTT.